The clone carrying this TCR beta chain was seen ten or more times. Its antigen is as yet unknown. cDNA was made from 500 ng RNA using alpha and beta constant primers. Each of the alpha and beta chains got its own library through chain-specific third strand synthesis with indices. Ligation attached cDNA to a 5' RACE adapter that carried a random hexamer and SP2 site. TCRdb re-called the 5' RACE reads through MiXCR, storing one row per CDR3 protein. The table records roughly 15,000 distinct CDR3 sequences, under 10% of them present only once. Per germline, CDR1 SQVTM and CDR2 ANQGSEA. The CDR3 totals 15 residues. V lost 0 bases to trimming and J lost 6 bases, with 15 bases between them. This sample is part of a study of HIV-infected patients and healthy controls. The repertoire came from unfractionated whole blood and reflected all unsorted peripheral T cells. Whole-study findings and limits: CMV-associated CDR3s mostly grew nonsignificantly during therapy, while HIV-associated CDR3s declined significantly.

The sequence derives from an adult in good health. Sequencing was done on a sample of blood. The chain recombines TRBV29-1 with TRBJ2-1; D is uncertain. Written as DNA, the CDR3 is TGCAGCGTTGAAGATAACCCCCACCCGGGCAATGAGCAGTTCTTC. Protein sequence: CSVEDNPHPGNEQFF.